The TCR beta chain described here comes from a study of blood T cell repertoires in COVID-19. Data came from immunoSEQ multiplex PCR; TCRdb stores just in-frame clones and leaves some out. The sample consists of almost 400,000 clones, 89% of them appearing once. The CDR3 runs 14 residues. Germline lookup yields CDR1 SGDLS and CDR2 YYNGEE. V lost 0 bases and J 8 bases, leaving 9 bases between the germline ends. This receptor was obtained from a woman aged 25 to 39 who had recovered from COVID-19. The chain carries TRBV9 and TRBJ1-6; D is unclear. The specimen sequenced was PBMCs or T cells enriched from blood (not recorded which). The CDR3 bases are TGTGCCAGCAGCGTAGATCCGGCGGATTCACCCCTCCACTTT. Protein sequence: CASSVDPADSPLHF.